This is a list of T cell receptor beta chains from one sample in a study of blood T cell repertoires in COVID-19. Measured with immunoSEQ multiplex PCR; TCRdb has only the in-frame clones, and not every one. The sample gives approximately 200,000 clones, 85% of which show up once; under 20% is in the top ten. The sample taken for sequencing was PBMCs or T cells enriched from blood (not recorded which). The origin of the receptors is a man in his forties who had recovered from COVID-19. The CDR3 runs from the conserved cysteine through the conserved F or W. The D gene is left open where the match is weak. Clone size, where shown, is once, few, many, or a class for clones that have expanded.

clone_size,v_call,j_call,d_call,cdr3_aa,cdr3_nt
once,TRBV20-1,TRBJ1-2,NA,CSASHGTNGGYTF,TGCAGTGCTAGTCACGGGACAAACGGTGGCTACACCTTC
NA,TRBV7-2,TRBJ1-2,NA,CASSLVTGSNYGYTF,TGTGCCAGCAGCTTAGTTACAGGGAGTAACTATGGCTACACCTTC
NA,TRBV3-1/TRBV3-2,TRBJ1-3,NA,CASSPWRSGNTIYF,TGTGCCAGCAGCCCCTGGAGGTCTGGAAACACCATATATTTT
NA,TRBV4-2,TRBJ2-5,TRBD2,CASSQESAGGPRETQYF,TGTGCCAGCAGCCAAGAGTCAGCGGGAGGGCCGCGAGAGACCCAGTACTTC
NA,TRBV5-4,TRBJ1-4,NA,CASSLQGTREKLFF,TGTGCCAGCAGCTTACAGGGTACGAGAGAAAAACTGTTTTTT
NA,TRBV5-1,TRBJ2-1,NA,CASSLLGGADSEQFF,TGCGCCAGCAGCTTATTGGGAGGCGCCGACTCGGAGCAGTTCTTC
NA,TRBV3-1/TRBV3-2,TRBJ1-2,NA,CASSQGSPYGYTF,TGTGCCAGCAGCCAAGGAAGCCCCTATGGCTACACCTTC
NA,TRBV2,TRBJ1-5,NA,CASSEAERVRNQPQHF,TGTGCCAGCAGTGAAGCGGAGAGAGTACGAAATCAGCCCCAGCATTTT
NA,TRBV5-6,TRBJ2-2,NA,CASSFFPGVRTGELFF,TGTGCCAGCAGCTTTTTCCCAGGGGTGAGGACCGGGGAGCTGTTTTTT
NA,TRBV5-1,TRBJ2-1,TRBD2,CASSPLTSGSYNEQFF,TGCGCCAGCAGCCCCCTGACTAGCGGGAGTTACAATGAGCAGTTCTTC
NA,TRBV6-2/TRBV6-3,TRBJ1-5,NA,CASSSGLSAGFNQPQHF,TGTGCCAGCAGTAGCGGTTTGTCAGCTGGTTTCAATCAGCCCCAGCATTTT
many,TRBV21-1,TRBJ2-2,NA,CASSKVEDRYPGELFF,TGTGCCAGCAGCAAAGTTGAGGACAGATACCCCGGGGAGCTGTTTTTT
NA,TRBV7-9,TRBJ2-1,TRBD2,CASSLGLAGYNEQFF,TGTGCCAGCAGCTTGGGACTAGCGGGATACAATGAGCAGTTCTTC
NA,TRBV28,TRBJ2-5,NA,CASSPRYTQETQYF,TGTGCCAGCAGTCCCCGATATACTCAAGAGACCCAGTACTTC
NA,TRBV5-5,TRBJ2-7,NA,CASSFVGARVYEQYF,TGTGCCAGCAGCTTCGTGGGGGCCCGGGTATACGAGCAGTACTTC
NA,TRBV19,TRBJ2-7,TRBD2,CASSRLAGDEQYF,TGTGCCAGTAGCCGTCTAGCGGGAGACGAGCAGTACTTC
NA,TRBV4-1,TRBJ1-1,NA,CASSQSVNTEAFF,TGCGCCAGCAGCCAGTCGGTGAACACTGAAGCTTTCTTT
NA,TRBV9,TRBJ2-7,TRBD1,CASSSGQGVDYEQYF,TGTGCCAGCAGCTCCGGACAGGGAGTTGACTACGAGCAGTACTTC
NA,TRBV28,TRBJ1-2,NA,CASSLGGGGYGYTF,TGTGCCAGCAGTTTAGGGGGAGGAGGCTATGGCTACACCTTC
NA,TRBV10-3,TRBJ2-7,TRBD1,CAISVGQGSYEQYF,TGTGCCATCAGTGTGGGACAGGGCTCCTACGAGCAGTACTTC
once,TRBV15,TRBJ1-6,TRBD1,CASSRTGESSPLHF,TGTGCCTCGAGTCGGACAGGGGAAAGCTCACCCCTCCACTTT
NA,TRBV7-9,TRBJ2-1,TRBD2,CASSSLTGGIHNEQFF,TGTGCCAGCAGCTCGCTAACGGGAGGGATCCACAATGAGCAGTTCTTC
NA,TRBV6-5,TRBJ1-1,TRBD1,CASRIHRGLGTEAFF,TGTGCCAGCAGGATCCACAGGGGGCTAGGGACTGAAGCTTTCTTT
NA,TRBV5-3,TRBJ1-6,NA,CARSLGEEDNSPLHF,TGTGCCAGAAGCTTGGGGGAGGAAGATAATTCACCCCTCCACTTT
NA,TRBV11-2,TRBJ2-5,TRBD2,CASSLRSSGRQETQYF,TGTGCCAGCAGCCTCCGGTCTAGCGGACGCCAAGAGACCCAGTACTTC
once,TRBV28,TRBJ1-1,NA,CASSALKNTEAFF,TGTGCCAGCAGCGCGCTCAAGAACACTGAAGCTTTCTTT
NA,TRBV4-1,TRBJ2-7,NA,CASSQVLPGAYEQYF,TGCGCCAGCAGCCAAGTACTGCCCGGAGCCTACGAGCAGTACTTC
NA,TRBV12-5,TRBJ1-1,NA,CASGLGPNPEAFF,TGTGCTAGTGGTTTGGGGCCCAATCCTGAAGCTTTCTTT
few,TRBV7-2,TRBJ2-3,TRBD2,CASSPWAGGATDTQYF,TGTGCCAGCAGCCCATGGGCGGGGGGGGCCACAGATACGCAGTATTTT
NA,TRBV9,TRBJ2-7,NA,CASSATEGLTREQYF,TGTGCCAGCAGCGCCACGGAGGGTTTGACCCGCGAGCAGTACTTC
NA,TRBV24-1,TRBJ2-1,TRBD1,CATSDPGQGSNEQFF,TGTGCCACCAGTGACCCCGGACAGGGTTCGAATGAGCAGTTCTTC
few,TRBV3-1/TRBV3-2,TRBJ1-2,NA,CASSRGGLQGRNYGYTF,TGTGCCAGCAGCCGGGGAGGGCTACAGGGAAGGAACTATGGCTACACCTTC
NA,TRBV12-3/TRBV12-4,TRBJ2-1,NA,CASTFSSYNEQFF,TGTGCCAGCACCTTCAGTTCCTACAATGAGCAGTTCTTC
once,TRBV15,TRBJ2-3,TRBD2,CATSVLAGGLTDTQYF,TGTGCCACCAGCGTCCTAGCGGGAGGCCTGACAGATACGCAGTATTTT
NA,TRBV5-1,TRBJ1-3,NA,CASSFGGFSGNTIYF,TGCGCCAGCAGCTTCGGAGGTTTCTCTGGAAACACCATATATTTT
NA,TRBV2,TRBJ1-5,NA,CASREGISNQPQHF,TGTGCCAGCAGGGAGGGGATTAGCAATCAGCCCCAGCATTTT
few,TRBV14,TRBJ2-1,TRBD2,CASSGLAGVGEQFF,TGTGCCAGCAGTGGACTAGCGGGAGTCGGTGAGCAGTTCTTC
once,TRBV10-3,TRBJ2-1,TRBD2,CAIDPPVGLAGGREQFF,TGTGCCATCGACCCCCCGGTCGGACTAGCGGGAGGTCGTGAGCAGTTCTTC
NA,TRBV5-1,TRBJ2-7,TRBD1,CASSLGQGLNEQYF,TGCGCCAGCAGCTTGGGACAGGGGTTAAACGAGCAGTACTTC
NA,TRBV19,TRBJ2-1,NA,CASHDSGAGLYEQFF,TGTGCCAGCCACGACTCAGGGGCAGGGTTGTATGAGCAGTTCTTC
NA,TRBV7-9,TRBJ2-7,NA,CASSLGRQLAEQYF,TGTGCCAGCAGCTTAGGCAGACAACTCGCCGAGCAGTACTTC
NA,TRBV4-1,TRBJ1-2,NA,CASSQGPAKNYGYTF,TGCGCCAGCAGCCAGGGCCCAGCAAAAAACTATGGCTACACCTTC
NA,TRBV2,TRBJ2-7,NA,CASSDLGRAQQYF,TGTGCCAGCAGTGATTTGGGCAGGGCCCAGCAGTACTTC
NA,TRBV10-3,TRBJ1-1,TRBD1,CAISDLGDSEAFF,TGTGCCATCAGTGACCTCGGGGACAGTGAAGCTTTCTTT
NA,TRBV27,TRBJ1-5,TRBD1,CASSLGTGNQPQHF,TGTGCCAGCAGTCTCGGGACAGGGAATCAGCCCCAGCATTTT
few,TRBV28,TRBJ1-2,NA,CASRTVVTGYTF,TGTGCCAGCAGGACTGTCGTGACTGGCTACACCTTC
NA,TRBV19,TRBJ2-1,NA,CASSISTGNEQFF,TGTGCCAGTAGTATCTCAACAGGCAATGAGCAGTTCTTC
NA,TRBV25-1,TRBJ2-7,TRBD2,CASSSWTSGSGYEQYF,TGTGCCAGCTCGTCATGGACTAGCGGGAGTGGATACGAGCAGTACTTC
once,TRBV6-2/TRBV6-3,TRBJ2-5,TRBD2,CASSSPGGRLETQYF,TGTGCCAGCAGCTCCCCGGGCGGGAGGTTAGAGACCCAGTACTTC
NA,TRBV5-1,TRBJ2-1,NA,CASSFLGENSNEQFF,TGCGCCAGCAGCTTCTTAGGGGAAAATTCCAATGAGCAGTTCTTC
few,TRBV29-1,TRBJ1-2,NA,CSVWAARSYGYTF,TGCAGCGTGTGGGCAGCCCGTTCCTATGGCTACACCTTC